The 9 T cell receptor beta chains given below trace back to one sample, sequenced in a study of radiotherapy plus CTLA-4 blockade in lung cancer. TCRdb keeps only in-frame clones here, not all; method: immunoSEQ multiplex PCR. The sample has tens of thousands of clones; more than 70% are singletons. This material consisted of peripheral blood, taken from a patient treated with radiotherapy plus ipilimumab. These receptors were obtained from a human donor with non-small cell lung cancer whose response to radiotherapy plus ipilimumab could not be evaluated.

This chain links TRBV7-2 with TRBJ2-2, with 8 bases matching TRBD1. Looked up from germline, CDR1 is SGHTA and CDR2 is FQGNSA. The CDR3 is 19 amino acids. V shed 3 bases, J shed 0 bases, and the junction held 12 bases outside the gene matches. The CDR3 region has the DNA TGTGCCAGCAGCTTTCTATATACCCGGGACAGGACGAACACCGGGGAGCTGTTTTTT. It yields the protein CASSFLYTRDRTNTGELFF.

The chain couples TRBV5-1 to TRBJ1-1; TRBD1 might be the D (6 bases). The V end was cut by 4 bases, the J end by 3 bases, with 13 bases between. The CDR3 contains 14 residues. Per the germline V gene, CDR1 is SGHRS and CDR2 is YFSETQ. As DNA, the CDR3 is TGCGCCAGCAGCCCGGGACAACCCGACACTGAAGCTTTCTTT. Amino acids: CASSPGQPDTEAFF.

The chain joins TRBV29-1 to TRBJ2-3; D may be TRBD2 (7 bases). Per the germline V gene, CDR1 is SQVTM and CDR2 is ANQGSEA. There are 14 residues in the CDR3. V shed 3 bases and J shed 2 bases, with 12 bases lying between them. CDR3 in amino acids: CSVESGGHTDTQYF. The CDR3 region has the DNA TGCAGCGTTGAGTCCGGGGGGCACACAGATACGCAGTATTTT.

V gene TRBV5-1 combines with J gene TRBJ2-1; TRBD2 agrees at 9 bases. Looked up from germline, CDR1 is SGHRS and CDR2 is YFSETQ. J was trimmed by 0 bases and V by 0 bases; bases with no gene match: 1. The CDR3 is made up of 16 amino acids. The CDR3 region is CASSLDSGGSYNEQFF. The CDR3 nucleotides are TGCGCCAGCAGCTTGGATAGCGGGGGCTCCTACAATGAGCAGTTCTTC.

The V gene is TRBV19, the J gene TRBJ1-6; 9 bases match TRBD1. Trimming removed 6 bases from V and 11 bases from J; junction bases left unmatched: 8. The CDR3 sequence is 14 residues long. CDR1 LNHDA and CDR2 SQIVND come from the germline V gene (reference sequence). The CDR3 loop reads CASRTTGGGPPLHF. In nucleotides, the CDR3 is TGTGCCAGTAGAACTACAGGGGGCGGTCCACCCCTCCACTTT.

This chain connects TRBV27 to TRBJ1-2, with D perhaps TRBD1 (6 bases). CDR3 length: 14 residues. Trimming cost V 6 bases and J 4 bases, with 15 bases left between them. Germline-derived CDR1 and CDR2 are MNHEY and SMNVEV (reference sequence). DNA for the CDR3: TGTGCCAGCAGCCCGGGGGGGGGCGGCTATGGCTACACCTTC. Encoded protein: CASSPGGGGYGYTF.

In DNA form, the CDR3 reads TGTGCCAGCAGCATCGACAGGGGCCCCAATGAGCAGTTCTTC. Translation gives CASSIDRGPNEQFF. The V call is TRBV11-2, the J call TRBJ2-1; 8 bases line up with TRBD1. Germline CDR1 SGHAT, CDR2 FQNNGV. CDR3 length: 14 residues. V shed 5 bases, J shed 6 bases, and the junction held 6 bases outside the gene matches.

CDR3 region: CASSEQGYTEAFF. The CDR3 DNA sequence: TGTGCCAGCAGCGAACAGGGCTACACTGAAGCTTTCTTT. The gene calls are TRBV11-2 and TRBJ1-1; tentative D call: TRBD1 (6 bases). Per the germline V gene, CDR1 is SGHAT and CDR2 is FQNNGV. Trimming removed 5 bases at V and 3 bases at J, with 10 bases between. The CDR3 length is 13 residues.

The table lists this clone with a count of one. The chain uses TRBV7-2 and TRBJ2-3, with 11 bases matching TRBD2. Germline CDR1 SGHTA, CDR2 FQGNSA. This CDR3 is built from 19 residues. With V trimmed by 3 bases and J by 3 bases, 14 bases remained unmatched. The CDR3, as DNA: TGTGCCAGCAGCTTCCCCGGCCGGATGACTAGCGGGACGACAGATACGCAGTATTTT. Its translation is CASSFPGRMTSGTTDTQYF.